What follows are 27 T cell receptor beta chains derived from one specimen sequenced in a study of tumor-infiltrating lymphocytes in localized non-small cell lung cancer. Produced via immunoSEQ multiplex PCR; TCRdb's table is partial and in-frame only. Here the sample spans about 7,100 clones, just under 75% being singletons. The specimen was uninvolved lung tissue not adjacent to the tumor. Receptors originate from a human donor with non-small cell lung cancer.

The genes are TRBV5-1 and TRBJ2-5, with 7 bases that match TRBD2. The V segment lost 1 base and the J segment 2 bases; nucleotides outside the gene matches: 2. The CDR3 sequence is 14 residues long. CDR1 and CDR2 from the germline V gene are SGHRS and YFSETQ. DNA for the CDR3: TGCGCCAGCAGCTTGAGCGGGAATCAAGAGACCCAGTACTTC. Translating gives CASSLSGNQETQYF.

The chain uses TRBV10-3 and TRBJ2-3, with D tentatively TRBD1 (6 bases). The germline V and J ends were trimmed by 10 bases and 6 bases, with 14 bases remaining between them. The V gene's germline CDR1 is ENHRY and CDR2 SYGVKD. This CDR3 region has 12 residues. This CDR3 reads CATKQGVDTQYF. The CDR3 DNA sequence: TGTGCCACCAAACAGGGAGTCGATACGCAGTATTTT.

The chain uses TRBV6-4 and TRBJ2-2; 7 bases agree with TRBD2. The CDR3 loop spans 13 amino acids. J lost 6 bases, V lost 6 bases, and 4 bases had no gene match. Germline CDR1 MRHNA, CDR2 SNTAGT. This CDR3 is CASRAGEAGELFF. CDR3 nucleotides: TGTGCCAGCAGGGCGGGAGAAGCCGGGGAGCTGTTTTTT.

This clone is medium-sized (0.01 to 0.1%) in the sample. The chain employs TRBV7-2 and TRBJ1-3; D possibly corresponds to TRBD1 (6 bases). V lost 4 bases, J lost 0 bases, and 19 bases lay in between. The CDR3 covers 18 residues. CDR1 is SGHTA, CDR2 FQGNSA, per germline. The CDR3 here is CASSSGIGRGHSGNTIYF. The CDR3 coding sequence is TGTGCCAGCAGCTCAGGCATTGGCAGGGGTCACTCTGGAAACACCATATATTTT.

The V gene is TRBV27, the J gene TRBJ2-2; tentatively, D is TRBD1 (6 bases). The CDR3 runs to 13 residues. Germline CDR1 reads MNHEY; CDR2 reads SMNVEV (reference sequence). Between the trimmed V and J ends, which lost 6 bases and 4 bases, there was a span of 9 bases. CDR3 sequence (DNA): TGTGCCAGCAGGAGGGGGAGCACCGGGGAGCTGTTTTTT. Protein: CASRRGSTGELFF.

This chain joins TRBV29-1 and TRBJ2-7, with 13 bases matching TRBD2. The CDR3 is made up of 14 amino acids. V shed 7 bases and J 6 bases; nucleotides not matched to a gene: 9. The germline gives CDR1 SQVTM, CDR2 ANQGSEA. CDR3 sequence reads: CSAATSGRAVEQYF. The CDR3 DNA reads TGCAGCGCCGCCACTAGCGGGAGGGCCGTCGAGCAGTACTTC.

This clone has just a few counts. The genes are TRBV5-5 and TRBJ2-5; 12 bases fit TRBD2. The CDR3 is made up of 16 amino acids. Germline V gene data show CDR1 as SGHKS and CDR2 as YYEKEE (reference sequence). Trimming at V came to 0 bases and at J to 5 bases, leaving 5 bases not matched to a gene. In nucleotides, the CDR3 is TGTGCCAGCAGCTTGGAGCTAGCGGGAGGGCGGGAGACCCAGTACTTC. Its protein is CASSLELAGGRETQYF.

The chain employs TRBV7-6 and TRBJ2-5, with a weak D call TRBD1 (6 bases). Germline CDR1 and CDR2: SGHVS and FNYEAQ. V was trimmed by 0 bases and J by 5 bases, leaving 10 bases between them. This CDR3 has 14 amino acids. Here the CDR3 reads CASSLAGGGETQYF. The CDR3 nucleotides read TGTGCCAGCAGCTTAGCAGGGGGTGGGGAGACCCAGTACTTC. Complete variable domain (other parts from reference TRBV7-6 and TRBJ2-5): GAGVSQSPRYKVTKRGQDVALRCDPISGHVSLYWYRQALGQGPEFLTYFNYEAQQDKSGLPNDRFSAERPEGSISTLTIQRTEQRDSAMYRCASSLAGGGETQYFGPGTRLLVL.

The V and J genes are TRBV7-3 and TRBJ2-5; D gene ambiguous. This CDR3 comprises 15 residues. Germline V gene sequence: CDR1 SGHTA, CDR2 FQGTGA. Trimming stripped 1 base from V and 5 bases from J, with 14 bases between. The CDR3: CASSLIRSGVETQYF. CDR3 nucleotides: TGTGCCAGCAGCTTAATACGTTCTGGGGTTGAGACCCAGTACTTC.

The chain carries TRBV6-6 and TRBJ2-1; D possibly uses TRBD1 or TRBD2 (5 bases each). The V end was cut by 6 bases, the J end by 7 bases, with 13 bases between. Germline assignment: CDR1 MNHNY and CDR2 SVGAGI (reference sequence). This CDR3 is 13 amino acids long. In DNA, the CDR3 is TGTGCCAGCAGCGGGGCCTTCGTTAATGAGCAGTTCTTC. Encoded protein: CASSGAFVNEQFF.

The chain employs TRBV21-1 and TRBJ1-1. TRBV21-1 is assigned pseudogene status. This CDR3 is 13 amino acids long. The CDR3 region has the DNA TGTGCCAGCAGCAAAGGGGCAGGCGGTGTAGCTTTCTTT. Its protein is CASSKGAGGVAFF.

The chain is built from TRBV6-4 and TRBJ2-1; 9 bases align to TRBD2. This CDR3 has 17 amino acids. Germline CDR1 and CDR2: MRHNA and SNTAGT. Trimming at V came to 6 bases and at J to 0 bases, leaving 9 bases not matched to a gene. The CDR3 DNA sequence: TGTGCCAGCAGAGCGGGAGCGGGGGGTGGCTCCTACAATGAGCAGTTCTTC. Residues: CASRAGAGGGSYNEQFF.

The chain recombines TRBV4-1 with TRBJ1-1, with 9 bases fitting TRBD1. The CDR3 spans 14 residues. Germline-derived CDR1 and CDR2 are MGHRA and YSYEKL. Trimming cost V 5 bases and J 1 base; bases outside gene matches: 2. DNA of the CDR3: TGCGCCAGCAGCGAGGACAGGGGGAACACTGAAGCTTTCTTT. Translation: CASSEDRGNTEAFF.

This chain connects TRBV25-1 to TRBJ1-4; D is ambiguous. Germline CDR1 MGHDK, CDR2 SYGVNS. The V gene lost 6 bases and the J gene lost 4 bases, with 9 bases spanning the gap. This CDR3 region has 13 residues. The CDR3 nucleotides are TGTGCCAGCAGGTCACGACTTAATGAAAAACTGTTTTTT. This codes for CASRSRLNEKLFF.

V usage is TRBV29-1 and J usage is TRBJ2-7, with TRBD1 identical over 7 bases. The V gene end was trimmed by 5 bases and the J gene end by 1 base; junction bases not matched to a gene: 11. Germline CDR1 SQVTM, CDR2 ANQGSEA. CDR3 size: 15 residues. In DNA form, the CDR3 reads TGCAGCGTTATGGGGGCTTCGGGACAGTCCTACGAGCAGTACTTC. This codes for CSVMGASGQSYEQYF.

V gene TRBV7-2 combines with J gene TRBJ2-1; 11 bases agree with TRBD2. Per the germline V gene, CDR1 is SGHTA and CDR2 is FQGNSA. The CDR3 has 19 amino acids. Trimming took 4 bases from V and 7 from J; bases not matched to a gene: 18. The CDR3: CASSSRSASGRWGPNEQFF. The CDR3 region has the DNA TGTGCCAGCAGCTCCCGGTCGGCTAGCGGGAGGTGGGGGCCGAATGAGCAGTTCTTC.

This rearrangement joins TRBV14 to TRBJ1-5; D may be TRBD1 (6 bases). CDR3 length: 20 amino acids. Germline loops: CDR1 SGHDN, CDR2 FVKESK. V dropped 0 bases and J dropped 0 bases, with 21 bases sitting between them. CDR3: CASSQEKDRPLRYSNQPQHF. The CDR3 region has the DNA TGTGCCAGCAGCCAAGAGAAAGACAGGCCTCTGAGATATAGCAATCAGCCCCAGCATTTT.

The rearrangement links TRBV7-8 to TRBJ1-4; D perhaps matches TRBD1 (6 bases). This CDR3 contains 15 residues. Germline V lookup: CDR1 SGHVS, CDR2 FQNEAQ. Trimming left V 4 bases short and J 5 bases short, with 14 bases between. In DNA form, the CDR3 reads TGTGCCAGCAGCTCAAAAGGGGACAAAAATGAAAAACTGTTTTTT. Encoded protein: CASSSKGDKNEKLFF.

The J gene is TRBJ2-7, the V gene TRBV13, with D perhaps matching TRBD1 (6 bases). CDR1 and CDR2 from the germline V gene are PRHDT and FYEKMQ (reference sequence). There are 14 residues in the CDR3. The V gene lost 6 bases and the J gene lost 4 bases, with 16 bases spanning the gap. CDR3 protein: CASREGLGAYEQYF. CDR3 nucleotides: TGTGCCAGCAGGGAAGGATTGGGGGCGTACGAGCAGTACTTC.

The rearrangement uses TRBV28 and TRBJ1-5; D remains ambiguous. V dropped 2 bases and J dropped 2 bases, with 10 bases sitting between them. The germline gives CDR1 MDHEN, CDR2 SYDVKM. The CDR3 contains 15 residues. The CDR3 sequence: CASSLLNSGNQPQHF. The CDR3 DNA reads TGTGCCAGCAGTTTACTGAATAGCGGCAATCAGCCCCAGCATTTT.

The V gene is TRBV6-5, the J gene TRBJ2-1; D perhaps matches TRBD1 (8 bases). The V gene lost 2 bases and the J gene lost 9 bases, with 14 bases spanning the gap. The CDR3 has 14 amino acids. From germline, CDR1 is MNHEY and CDR2 SVGAGI. The DNA for the CDR3 is TGTGCCAGCAGTTACAGACAGGGGAGGGGTGAGCAGTTCTTC. Protein sequence: CASSYRQGRGEQFF.

The V and J genes are TRBV7-2 and TRBJ1-1, with D possibly being TRBD1 (6 bases). The V gene's germline CDR1 is SGHTA and CDR2 FQGNSA. This CDR3 spans 13 amino acids. Trimming left V 1 base short and J 7 bases short, with 10 bases between. DNA of the CDR3: TGTGCCAGCAGCTTAGGGGGGCCGGGTGAAGCTTTCTTT. This encodes CASSLGGPGEAFF.

The V gene is TRBV11-2, the J gene TRBJ2-1; D is unresolved. Germline CDR1 reads SGHAT; CDR2 reads FQNNGV. The V gene lost 5 bases and the J gene lost 5 bases, with 10 bases spanning the gap. The CDR3 is 13 residues long. This CDR3 is CASSLSRNNEQFF. In DNA, the CDR3 is TGTGCCAGCAGCCTCTCCAGAAACAATGAGCAGTTCTTC.

The chain links TRBV10-3 to TRBJ2-2, with D tentatively TRBD2 (6 bases). Germline V CDR1 and CDR2: ENHRY, SYGVKD. V lost 8 bases and J 1 base, leaving 11 bases between the germline ends. CDR3 size: 14 residues. CDR3 nucleotides: TGTGCCATCCTCCGGGACTTGAACACCGGGGAGCTGTTTTTT. This gives the protein CAILRDLNTGELFF.

This chain uses TRBV30 with TRBJ2-4; 8 nucleotides line up with TRBD2. This CDR3 region has 16 residues. Per germline, CDR1 GTSNPN and CDR2 SVGIG (reference sequence). V lost 3 bases and J lost 0; bases outside the gene matches: 7. As DNA, the CDR3 is TGTGCCTGGAGACCCCCCGGGGGGGAAGCCAAAAACATTCAGTACTTC. Translating gives CAWRPPGGEAKNIQYF.

V and J are TRBV7-9 and TRBJ1-1; unclear D gene. The CDR3 has 13 amino acids. Germline V gene data show CDR1 as SEHNR and CDR2 as FQNEAQ (reference sequence). V was cut by 2 bases and J by 1 base, with 5 bases left in between. CDR3 amino acids: CASSLSKNTEAFF. CDR3 in DNA: TGTGCCAGCAGCTTAAGCAAGAACACTGAAGCTTTCTTT.

This clone was counted only a few times. The chain combines TRBV28 with TRBJ2-7; 9 bases are a match to TRBD2. Germline CDR1 is MDHEN and CDR2 is SYDVKM. CDR3 size: 16 residues. V lost 7 bases to trimming and J lost 1 base; unmatched junction nucleotides: 11. As DNA, the CDR3 is TGTGCCAGCAATCTAAGCCCAGCGGGAGGTTCCTACGAGCAGTACTTC. The encoded protein is CASNLSPAGGSYEQYF.